The rows below give T cell receptor beta chains drawn from one sample of a study of blood T cells in healthy people across ages. TCRdb itself ran the 5' RACE reads through MiXCR, one entry per CDR3 protein. Of over 450,000 distinct CDR3 sequences listed, about 25% are singletons. In addition, the sample was reused for a study of T cells of mothers and their children.

Sequenced sample: blood. These receptors were taken from a boy younger than 18 in good health. The CDR3 runs from the conserved cysteine through the conserved F or W. D genes are given only for firm matches. A clone size is listed for some rows: how often the clone was seen (once, few, many), or a class if it is expanded.

TRBJ2-5 . . TRBV7-8 TGTGCCAGCAGCTTCAAGAGGCTCCTCCAAGAGACCCAGTACTTC CASSFKRLLQETQYF
TRBJ2-4 few TRBD2 TRBV12-3/TRBV12-4 TGTGCCAGCAGTTTGACTAGCGGGGGGGACATTCAGTACTTC CASSLTSGGDIQYF
TRBJ1-6 . TRBD1 TRBV28 TGTGCCAGCCGGACAGGGGGCAATAATTCACCCCTCCACTTT CASRTGGNNSPLHF
TRBJ1-1 . . TRBV20-1 TGCAGTGCCCCGTTTGACACTGAAGCTTTCTTT CSAPFDTEAFF
TRBJ2-7 once TRBD2 TRBV7-9 TGTGCCAGCAGCACAAAGGGAAAGCGGGAGCCCTACGAGCAGTACTTC CASSTKGKREPYEQYF
TRBJ1-2 few . TRBV20-1 TGCAGTGCCGGACACTCCTATGGCTACACCTTC CSAGHSYGYTF
TRBJ1-3 few . TRBV5-5 TGTGCCAGCAACCAGGCCCCCTCTGGAAACACCATATATTTT CASNQAPSGNTIYF
TRBJ2-2 . TRBD2 TRBV4-2 TGTGCCAGCAGCCAGGGGACTAGCATCGGGGAGCTGTTTTTT CASSQGTSIGELFF
TRBJ2-4 few TRBD1 TRBV28 TGTGCCAGCAGTTGGACAGGGGAAAACATTCAGTACTTC CASSWTGENIQYF
TRBJ2-5 few . TRBV21-1 TGTGCCAGCAGCAAATGGGAGGGACTAGCGGGGGAGACAAAGACCCAGTACTTC CASSKWEGLAGETKTQYF
TRBJ2-7 few . TRBV25-1 TGTGCCAGCAGTAAGCCAGGGGCTTACGAGCAGTACTTC CASSKPGAYEQYF
TRBJ1-3 . TRBD1 TRBV2 TGTGCCAGCACCGACCTAGCAGGGGGAAGAAACACCATATATTTT CASTDLAGGRNTIYF
TRBJ1-3 . . TRBV5-1 TGCGCCAGCAGCCCGTTGACCAACTCTGGAAACACCATATATTTT CASSPLTNSGNTIYF
TRBJ2-7 . . TRBV4-3 TGCGCCAGCAGCCAAGCCCGACAGAGCTACGAGCAGTACTTC CASSQARQSYEQYF
TRBJ1-4 . . TRBV28 TGTGCCAGCAGTGAAGCCACGGACAGTGATGAAAAACTGTTTTTT CASSEATDSDEKLFF
TRBJ1-2 . . TRBV20-1 TGCAGTAAACAGGGTTTTGGCTACACCTTC CSKQGFGYTF
TRBJ2-5 few . TRBV7-2 TGTGCCAGCAGCTTATTCCCCGGGAGCACTAAAGAGACCCAGTACTTC CASSLFPGSTKETQYF
TRBJ1-5 . TRBD1 TRBV20-1 TGCAGTGCTAGAGAGGGACAGGCCAATCAGCCCCAGCATTTT CSAREGQANQPQHF